The clone carrying this TCR beta chain occurred once. Its antigen is still unknown. This entry belongs to a study of cytomegalovirus exposure and HLA in healthy donors. Study-level background: T cells numbering about 179 million yielded more than 100 million unique TCR beta sequences in an earlier analysis. HLA-typed donors contributed about 85 million unique TCRs, which were held in an early data release.

PCR employed 60 Vbeta and 13 Jbeta primers. Repertoires were generated with immunoSEQ multiplex PCR, while TCRdb's copy carries only in-frame clones and drops some. This table holds approximately 93,000 clones, roughly three quarters found once. Study conclusions and caveats: HLA alleles showed associations with 16,951 TCR beta sequences in a later analysis, at a 0.05 false discovery rate. The study designated around 150 TCR beta chains cytomegalovirus-associated.

Specimen: PBMCs. The clonotype originates from a male donor in good health and CMV-seropositive.

CDR3 in amino acids: CASSLAGTGSYGELFF. For the CDR3, the DNA is TGTGCCAGCAGCTTGGCAGGGACAGGGTCGTACGGGGAGCTGTTTTTT. The rearrangement uses TRBV5-6 and TRBJ2-2, with 9 bases identical to TRBD1. CDR1 is SGHDT and CDR2 is YYEEEE in the germline V gene. J lost 7 bases, V lost 0 bases, and 7 bases had no gene match. The CDR3 contains 16 residues.